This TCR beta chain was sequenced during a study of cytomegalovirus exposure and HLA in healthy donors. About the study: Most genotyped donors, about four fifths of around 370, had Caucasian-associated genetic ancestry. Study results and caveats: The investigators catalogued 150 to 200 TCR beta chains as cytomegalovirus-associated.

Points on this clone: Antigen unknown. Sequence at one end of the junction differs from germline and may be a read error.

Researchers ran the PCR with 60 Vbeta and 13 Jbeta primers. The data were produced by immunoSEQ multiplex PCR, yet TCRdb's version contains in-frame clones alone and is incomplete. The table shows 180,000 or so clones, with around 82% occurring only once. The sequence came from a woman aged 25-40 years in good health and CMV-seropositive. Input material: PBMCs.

The CDR3 here is CASSLVGTSSGANGLTF. In nucleotides, the CDR3 is TGTGCCAGCAGCTTGGTGGGCACGAGCTCTGGGGCCAACGGCCTGACTTTC. The V and J genes are TRBV5-8 and TRBJ2-6; a weak D match, TRBD1 (5 bases). Germline V gene data show CDR1 as SGHTS and CDR2 as YDEGEE. CDR3 size: 17 residues. The full variable domain, in which reference TRBV5-8 and TRBJ2-6 provide the parts outside the CDR3, is EAGVTQSPTHLIKTRGQQATLRCSPISGHTSVYWYQQALGLGLQFLLWYDEGEERNRGNFPPRFSGRQFPNYSSELNVNALELEDSALYLCASSLVGTSSGANGLTFGAGSRLTVL.